This TCR beta chain is from a study of shared clonotypes between healthy human individuals (dated by TCRdb to about 2020). Describing the broader study: A couple of women and a few men aged 18 to 49 years were included in the cohort. Per donor, leukapheresis produced somewhere between about 0.85 and 10 billion PBMCs. For each donor, three plates each were used for CD4 naive and CD4 memory, two plates were used for CD8 naive, and one plate was used for CD8 memory. To estimate repertoire size and how much clonotypes are shared between individuals, the study performed deep sequencing of blood TCR repertoires from roughly five healthy adults. Libraries were prepared and TCR repertoires were sequenced by different laboratories using diverse techniques, in order to increase sequencing depth and limit assay-specific biases. Points the paper makes about the study in general: Roughly 5.2% of naive CD4, approximately 3.7% of naive CD8, around 2.3% of memory CD4, and over 0.35% of memory CD8 clonotypes were shared across several donors. Estimated clonotype richness was generally larger for naive than for memory subsets. The genetic and exposure-history diversity represented was limited by the small number of donors. Pairwise subsampling led to the expectation that sequencing depth would affect the degree of clonotype sharing among donors. Compared with non-shared clonotypes, the clonotypes found in all four sorted-subset donors had higher generation probabilities. Sampling was restricted to blood, and TCR repertoires in tissues likely differ from the TCR repertoires found in blood. Even with the large sequencing depth, rarefaction of the sorted-subset datasets indicated that sequencing was incomplete.

Using the deep immunoSEQ assay, multiplex PCR amplified TCR CDR3 regions from genomic DNA. Genomic DNA extracted from each cell subset was distributed evenly over all wells of several immunoSEQ 96-well plates, and each plate served as one replicate. For sorted subsets, around 0.2 ug genomic DNA, equal to tens of thousands of T cell genomes, was loaded into each replicate PCR. Purified libraries were quantified with a Qubit 3.0 fluorometer, sized on a Bioanalyzer 2100, and re-quantified with the KAPA Library Quantification kit. A separate single-read 150-cycle Illumina NextSeq 550 flow cell was used to sequence each immunoSEQ 96-well plate. The authors processed their data as follows. The immunoSEQ output contained only junctional sequences without quality scores, so filtering could not match that applied to full-length reads. To assign V/J genes and CDR3, sequences were annotated using PyIR, a Python wrapper for IgBLAST v1.9, with IMGT germline references. Reads were filtered out if the reads had weak V/J assignments (E-value above 1e-6), no CDR3, stop codons, out-of-frame junctions, or ambiguous translated residues. V3J clonotypes were defined as sequences sharing an identical inferred V gene, J gene, and CDR3 amino acid sequence. Percentage overlap between repertoires was calculated by dividing the number of shared unique clonotypes by the size of the smaller repertoire. RTK rarefaction, the Chao1 estimator, and Recon v2.1 estimates of unobserved clonotypes were used to assess repertoire richness. Generation probabilities were computed with OLGA for all TCRbeta clonotypes obtained by the gDNA method from several donors. This immuneACCESS table, as held by TCRdb, lists in-frame sequences with V and J called but not all clones. Of the missing ones, under half trace to an unresolved V gene in checked studies; the others have no known cause. That table gives V, J and clone size, and the DNA gave D and trimming. The sample table shows about 2.4 million clones, and 80% to 95% are seen once. In total, the top ten clones hold 0.36% of the sample.

In the case of this clone: Its antigen remains unidentified. No base-level quality is on record; no much larger clone is a single base apart.

Between the V and J ends, shortened by 4 bases and 8 bases respectively, the junction contains 17 bases. The CDR3 numbers 14 residues from cysteine through phenylalanine. Of the read, only the CDR3 DNA is kept; its 42 bases are in frame from base 1. The germline V gene gives CDR1 as SGHDN and CDR2 as FVKESK. The donors were healthy, HIV-negative adults who had no recently reported acute infections or vaccinations. Every donor was a Caucasian adult residing in Nashville, Tennessee, USA. CD4+ T cells were enriched through magnetic negative selection, after which naive cells were positively selected on CD45RA and the remaining negative fraction served as the memory subset. After blood collection by leukapheresis, PBMCs were isolated using Ficoll-Histopaque density gradient centrifugation and then cryopreserved in the vapor phase of liquid nitrogen. Purity and quantity of every magnetically sorted T cell population were checked by analytical flow cytometry. Genomic DNA was isolated from every sorted fraction and measured by UV absorbance on a Nanodrop 2000c.

This receptor was identified in a man between 18 and 35 years old in good health. Some clones in this sample may be carry-over from other donors' samples. The material sequenced was naive CD4+ T cells from PBMCs. The cell subset or site label corresponds to: CD45RA+ positively selected. The sequence links TRBV14 to TRBJ1-2; the D gene assignment is ambiguous. The nucleotide sequence reads as follows: TGTGCCAGCAGCCGAGCTGGGATCTTCGGCGGCTACACCTTC. It is translated as CASSRAGIFGGYTF.